This T cell receptor beta chain derives from a study of T cell repertoires in cytomegalovirus infection. MiXCR, run by TCRdb on the reads, gives a single entry per CDR3 protein. The sample has 830,000 or so distinct CDR3 sequences, 32% seen once; the top ten hold approximately 13%. Overall study results and limits: CMV carriers having the relevant HLA were flagged by cumulative public TCR beta family frequency.

Concerning this clonotype itself: Its antigen is not known.

The source of this sequence is a human donor in good health (CMV status not recorded). Some clones in this sample may be carry-over from other donors' samples. Sequencing was performed on cultured CD8+ T cells from PBMCs, taken from culture after CMV antigen stimulation.

The CDR3 bases are TGTGCCGTTAGGGGGCGGAGCTCCGAAGCTTTCTTT. It yields the protein CAVRGRSSEAFF. The chain joins TRBV2 to TRBJ1-1, with 7 bases that match TRBD1. V lost 11 bases, J lost 8 bases, and 11 bases stayed unmatched. This CDR3 is built from 12 residues. Germline CDR1 is SNHLY and CDR2 is FYNNEI.